The sequence of this TCR beta chain was determined in a study of beta chain features in type 1 diabetes. Findings of the study overall: HLA influence on TCRB rearrangement stayed unresolved here. Within each of all four CD4+ subsets, Type 1 diabetes patients had TCRB CDR3s that were moderately but significantly shorter.

For this clone: Its antigen remains unidentified.

Expressed TCRB transcripts were sequenced after all isolated RNA was converted to cDNA. TCRdb's copy holds only in-frame clones and misses some; the assay was immunoSEQ multiplex PCR. The sample yields about 150,000 clones, 11% seen once. Trimming removed 5 bases from V and 5 bases from J; junction bases left unmatched: 10. This CDR3 has 15 residues. Germline-derived CDR1 and CDR2 are MDHEN and SYDVKM. There was one heparinised blood draw per donor, averaging roughly 0.12 L. This clonotype was obtained from a man between 18 and 35 years old in good health. The sample taken for sequencing was central memory CD4+ T cells from blood. This chain joins TRBV28 and TRBJ2-5; 8 bases agree with TRBD1. The CDR3 is CASSPPRTGSETQYF. The CDR3 DNA sequence: TGTGCCAGCAGTCCCCCAAGGACAGGGTCCGAGACCCAGTACTTC.